This TCR beta chain is from a study of blood T cell repertoires in COVID-19. About the study: COVID-19 samples collected from the United States, Italy and Spain covered acute and convalescent phases. Nucleic acid was either cDNA or gDNA, and it came from T cells, B-cell-depleted T cells, or PBMCs.

As originally analysed: By means of reference gene primer amplification, nucleated cell counts were estimated. Only in-frame clones appear in the TCRdb table, and some are missing; sequencing was by immunoSEQ multiplex PCR. The D gene and trimming were derived from the DNA, and the V and J assignments and clone size from that table. The table records tens of thousands of clones, 70% to 90% of them present only once. CDR3 length equals 15 residues. Per germline, CDR1 SGHRS and CDR2 YFSETQ. Trimming at V came to 0 bases and at J to 4 bases, leaving 7 bases not matched to a gene. Sample: peripheral blood. The chain combines TRBV5-1 with TRBJ2-7; 7 nucleotides agree with TRBD1. The clonotype originates from a woman older than 75 with acute or convalescent COVID-19. CDR3 sequence (DNA): TGCGCCAGCAGCTTGGCCTCAGGGACAGAGTACGAGCAGTACTTC. It encodes CASSLASGTEYEQYF.